Listed here are 13 T cell receptor beta chains from one sample, sequenced in a study of cytomegalovirus exposure and HLA in healthy donors. PCR primers comprised 60 Vbeta and 13 Jbeta primers. Some clones are missing from TCRdb's copy, which holds only in-frame ones; the method was immunoSEQ multiplex PCR. Of roughly 100,000 clones in the sample, about 80% were seen once. Sequenced material: PBMCs. All receptors derive from a man between 40 and 49 years old in good health and CMV-seronegative.

The V gene is TRBV15, the J gene TRBJ2-3, with 7 bases lining up with TRBD2. The CDR3 is made up of 15 amino acids. The V and J ends lost 5 bases and 2 bases, in that order; junction bases with no gene match: 7. Germline CDR1 reads LNHNV; CDR2 reads YYDKDF (reference sequence). The CDR3 DNA sequence: TGTGCCACCAGCGGGTCACTAGCGCACACAGATACGCAGTATTTT. Protein product: CATSGSLAHTDTQYF.

This clone was observed a few times. The chain joins TRBV28 to TRBJ1-2, with D possibly TRBD1 on 5 matching bases. Trimming removed 6 bases from V and 3 bases from J, with 17 bases in between. CDR1 is MDHEN and CDR2 is SYDVKM in the germline V gene. The CDR3 has 15 amino acids. The CDR3 nucleotides read TGTGCCAGCAGGGGGGGTTGGGGGGAATACTATGGCTACACCTTC. This codes for CASRGGWGEYYGYTF.

A word on this clone: An end of the junction does not agree with germline; a read error may underlie this. The J gene is TRBJ2-1, the V gene TRBV7-9; the D gene is possibly TRBD1 (6 bases). The germline V gene encodes CDR1 SEHNR and CDR2 FQNEAQ (reference sequence). The CDR3 has 12 amino acids. The CDR3 DNA follows: TGTTCCAGCAGTATAGGGCAGGGGAACCAGTTCTTC. Translation gives CSSSIGQGNQFF.

The chain employs TRBV30 and TRBJ1-5; D unresolved. Trimming cost V 1 base and J 1 base, with 8 bases left between them. The CDR3 consists of 14 residues. Germline CDR1 reads GTSNPN; CDR2 reads SVGIG (reference sequence). The CDR3 DNA follows: TGTGCCTGGAGTGGAAGAGGAAGCAATCAGCCCCAGCATTTT. It codes for CAWSGRGSNQPQHF.

The rearrangement joins TRBV4-2 to TRBJ1-2, with TRBD1 as a possible D gene (6 bases). Deletions cut 1 base from V and 5 bases from J, with 14 bases between. CDR1 LGHNA and CDR2 YNFKEQ come from the germline V gene. This CDR3 has 15 residues. The CDR3 DNA reads as TGTGCCAGCAGCCAAGCTCCCGGACAGAGATATGGCTACACCTTC. Its protein product is CASSQAPGQRYGYTF.

This rearrangement joins TRBV28 to TRBJ2-2; no firm D call. CDR3 length: 14 residues. The germline V gene has CDR1 MDHEN and CDR2 SYDVKM. Between the trimmed V and J ends, which lost 3 bases and 1 base, there was a span of 6 bases. The CDR3 DNA is TGTGCCAGCAGTTTTGGGCGGAACACCGGGGAGCTGTTTTTT. Translation: CASSFGRNTGELFF.

The chain combines TRBV9 with TRBJ2-3, with D possibly TRBD1 on 5 matching bases. Trimming pared 0 bases from V and 1 base from J, leaving 9 bases between. The CDR3 is 15 residues long. Germline CDR1 reads SGDLS; CDR2 reads YYNGEE. CDR3 region: CASSVDGRGTDTQYF. In nucleotides, the CDR3 is TGTGCCAGCAGCGTAGACGGCAGGGGCACAGATACGCAGTATTTT.

The rearrangement joins TRBV18 to TRBJ2-2; D remains ambiguous. The V end lost 2 bases, the J end lost 1 base, and 5 bases lay between the germline ends. Germline CDR1 KGHSH, CDR2 LQKENI. This CDR3 is 14 amino acids long. CDR3 sequence (DNA): TGTGCCAGCTCACCAACTTTGAACACCGGGGAGCTGTTTTTT. Protein sequence: CASSPTLNTGELFF.

The rearrangement links TRBV6-6 to TRBJ2-7, with D unclear. Germline assignment: CDR1 MNHNY and CDR2 SVGAGI (reference sequence). The CDR3 has 12 amino acids. V gave up 4 bases and J gave up 4 bases, with 8 bases separating them. The CDR3 loop reads CASSLTSYEQYF. The CDR3 DNA reads TGTGCCAGCAGTTTAACATCGTACGAGCAGTACTTC.

The chain recombines TRBV5-5 with TRBJ2-7, with 12 bases fitting TRBD2. Germline V gives CDR1 SGHKS, CDR2 YYEKEE (reference sequence). The V gene end was trimmed by 4 bases and the J gene end by 1 base; junction bases not matched to a gene: 6. The CDR3 is 16 amino acids. The CDR3 DNA is TGTGCCAGCAGCAAAGCCGGGACTAGCGGGTCCTACGAGCAGTACTTC. Translation gives CASSKAGTSGSYEQYF.

This chain connects TRBV6-5 to TRBJ2-7; 10 nucleotides match TRBD1. The CDR3 runs 15 residues. Germline trimming cut 6 bases from V and 4 bases from J; bases unmatched to any gene: 9. Germline CDR1 MNHEY, CDR2 SVGAGI. The CDR3 coding sequence is TGTGCCAGCAGCCGGGACAGGGGTGTCGGTTACGAGCAGTACGTC. Translating it yields CASSRDRGVGYEQYV.

The genes are TRBV6-1 and TRBJ2-2; 9 positions match TRBD2. V was clipped by 3 bases and J by 2 bases; unmatched bases: 4. The CDR3 is made up of 16 amino acids. Germline V gives CDR1 MNHNS, CDR2 SASEGT. This CDR3 is CASSERAGGNTGELFF. The CDR3 DNA follows: TGTGCCAGCAGTGAGAGAGCGGGGGGCAACACCGGGGAGCTGTTTTTT.

V usage is TRBV18 and J usage is TRBJ2-3, with D possibly being TRBD1 (6 bases). Trimming cost V 3 bases and J 1 base, with 11 bases left between them. The CDR3 is 15 residues long. CDR1 KGHSH and CDR2 LQKENI come from the germline V gene. The CDR3: CASSPAGDGTDTQYF. As DNA, the CDR3 is TGTGCCAGCTCACCGGCAGGGGACGGCACAGATACGCAGTATTTT.